The clone carrying this T cell receptor beta chain was observed at least ten times. Its antigen is unidentified. The sequence runs out 3 residues before the end of the CDR3; the remainder is reconstructed from the germline J gene. Sequencing was performed with immunoSEQ multiplex PCR; in TCRdb, only in-frame clones are kept and a portion is missing. The sample has about 35,000 clones, none seen only once. Germline values: CDR1 SGDLS, CDR2 YYNGEE. Trimming left V 3 bases short and J 4 bases short, with 13 bases between. The length of the CDR3 is 14 residues. This sample is part of a study of T cell clonality in common variable immunodeficiency. Study results and caveats: What drives increased CVID clonality needs T cell subpopulation sequencing. CVID subjects had higher TCRbeta clonality than healthy controls, most marked in about a third. Fewer TCRbeta clones were shared among CVID subjects than controls. Common variable immunodeficiency TCR beta sequences reportedly had fewer deletions and N-nucleotide insertions.

The TCR sequence derives from a person aged 18 to 69 in good health. The chain recombines TRBV9 with TRBJ1-1; D is unclear. Sequencing was performed on peripheral blood mononuclear cells. The sequenced part of the CDR3 DNA is TGTGCCAGCAGCGGTCCGGCGGCTATCACTGAA. Its translation is CASSGPAAITE. The full CDR3 protein is CASSGPAAITEAFF.